Each of the 9 T cell receptor beta chains below was sequenced from the same sample in a study of T-cell memory formation after mild COVID-19. TCRdb analysed the 5' RACE reads with MiXCR anew, one entry per CDR3 protein. This table has under 300,000 distinct CDR3 sequences, approximately 7.6% appearing once. Source material: PBMCs or a T cell subset sorted from them (not recorded which). The source of these receptors is a man aged 18 to 35 who had mild COVID-19 (a few samples of this study predate the infection). Cell type and time point are not known.

The sample holds a few counts of this clonotype. The chain combines TRBV12-3 or TRBV12-4 with TRBJ2-2; unclear D gene. The CDR3 runs 16 residues. Trimming left V 4 bases short and J 0 bases short, with 12 bases between. The CDR3 DNA follows: TGTGCCAGCAGTTCCCGCCTTGGACCGAACACCGGGGAGCTGTTTTTT. Protein product: CASSSRLGPNTGELFF.

This clonotype was counted between two and nine times. J is TRBJ1-1 and V is TRBV20-1, with 8 nucleotides matching TRBD1. V trimming: 1 base; J trimming: 0 bases; junction bases outside the gene matches: 7. Germline V gives CDR1 DFQATT, CDR2 SNEGSKA (reference sequence). The CDR3 has 16 residues. The CDR3 here is CSARAGQANMNTEAFF. The CDR3 DNA is TGCAGTGCTAGAGCGGGACAGGCAAATATGAACACTGAAGCTTTCTTT.

The chain joins TRBV7-9 to TRBJ2-1; weak D call: TRBD2 (6 bases). The CDR3 covers 13 residues. Germline-derived CDR1 and CDR2 are SEHNR and FQNEAQ (reference sequence). With 3 bases removed from V and 7 bases from J, the gap between germline ends came to 10 bases. CDR3 DNA: TGTGCCAGCAGCTTGGGGGACTTTAATGAGCAGTTCTTC. Residues: CASSLGDFNEQFF.

This clonotype was picked up a small number of times. The chain combines TRBV27 with TRBJ1-2; D ambiguous. Trimming stripped 1 base from V and 0 bases from J, with 9 bases between. The CDR3 is made up of 15 amino acids. Germline values: CDR1 MNHEY, CDR2 SMNVEV (reference sequence). This CDR3 is CASSLFASANYGYTF. CDR3 coding DNA: TGTGCCAGCAGTTTATTCGCGTCAGCTAACTATGGCTACACCTTC.

This clonotype was seen repeatedly, ten times or more. At one boundary the junction diverges from the germline segment, which might be a read error. This sequence joins TRBV4-1 and TRBJ1-2; D call uncertain. This CDR3 has 15 residues. Per the germline V gene, CDR1 is MGHRA and CDR2 is YSYEKL. CDR3 DNA: TGCGCCAGCAGCCAAGAGCCCCCAGCTAACTATGGCTACACCTTT. It yields the protein CASSQEPPANYGYTF.

This clonotype appeared many times. The V gene is TRBV11-2, the J gene TRBJ1-4, with 7 bases fitting TRBD1. CDR3 length: 16 amino acids. The germline CDR1 and CDR2 sequences are SGHAT and FQNNGV. V shed 4 bases and J 8 bases; nucleotides not matched to a gene: 13. CDR3 protein: CASSSSSGTEFEKLFF. As DNA, the CDR3 is TGTGCCAGCAGCTCCTCGTCCGGGACAGAGTTCGAAAAACTGTTTTTT.

This clonotype was seen more than once but under ten times. The chain has TRBV3-1 and TRBJ2-3; D is tentatively TRBD1 or TRBD2 (5 bases each). CDR1 is LGHDT and CDR2 is YNNKEL in the germline V gene (reference sequence). With 1 base removed from V and 10 bases from J, the gap between germline ends came to 15 bases. This CDR3 comprises 14 residues. Here the CDR3 reads CASSQVGVLRAQYF. In DNA, the CDR3 is TGTGCCAGCAGCCAAGTGGGGGTTCTCCGGGCGCAGTATTTT.

The rearrangement joins TRBV18 to TRBJ2-3; D is unclear. The CDR3 contains 13 residues. Germline lookup yields CDR1 KGHSH and CDR2 LQKENI. Trimming pared 5 bases from V and 1 base from J, leaving 7 bases between. Here the CDR3 DNA reads TGTGCCAGCTCAACTTCCCGCACAGATACGCAGTATTTT. Its translation is CASSTSRTDTQYF.

In its sample, this clonotype was seen a few times. The junction departs from the called germline gene at one end, perhaps through a read error. The chain has TRBV7-2 and TRBJ1-2; 7 nucleotides line up with TRBD1. This CDR3 comprises 12 residues. CDR1 SGHTA and CDR2 FQGNSA come from the germline V gene. In DNA form, the CDR3 reads TGTGCCAGCAGCTCGAACTTTGGACAGGCCTTCTTC. The encoded protein is CASSSNFGQAFF.